These 22 T cell receptor beta chains originate from one sample sequenced in a study of blood T cell repertoires in COVID-19. Profiled with immunoSEQ multiplex PCR; TCRdb holds only in-frame clones, not every one. The sample has 200,000 to 250,000 clones; 85% to 90% are singletons. The sample consisted of peripheral blood. These TCRs come from a man aged 60-69 years who had recovered from COVID-19.

The gene calls are TRBV11-2 and TRBJ2-3; TRBD1 is a possible D gene (6 bases). The length of the CDR3 is 13 residues. V was clipped by 7 bases and J by 1 base, with 9 bases between them. CDR1 is SGHAT, CDR2 FQNNGV, per germline. The CDR3 nucleotides are TGTGCCAGCACCCCAGGGGGCACAGATACGCAGTATTTT. This gives the protein CASTPGGTDTQYF.

The chain links TRBV5-6 to TRBJ1-5, with 7 bases that match TRBD1. The CDR3 covers 17 residues. Germline V gene lookup returns CDR1 SGHDT and CDR2 YYEEEE. Trimming at V came to 4 bases and at J to 7 bases, leaving 17 bases not matched to a gene. CDR3 sequence reads: CASSPWGSDRAGQPQHF. The CDR3 DNA sequence: TGTGCCAGCAGCCCCTGGGGATCTGACAGGGCCGGACAGCCCCAGCATTTT.

The chain is built from TRBV18 and TRBJ1-1; D unresolved. V lost 6 bases and J lost 3, with 14 bases in between. The CDR3 spans 14 residues. Germline lookup yields CDR1 KGHSH and CDR2 LQKENI. The CDR3, as DNA: TGTGCCAGCTCGCCTACTCAGGTCCACACTGAAGCTTTCTTT. The encoded protein is CASSPTQVHTEAFF.

This chain links TRBV5-6 with TRBJ1-2; D possibly corresponds to TRBD1 (5 bases). Germline-derived CDR1 and CDR2 are SGHDT and YYEEEE. The CDR3 totals 18 residues. The V gene lost 0 bases and the J gene lost 0 bases, with 18 bases spanning the gap. The CDR3 protein is CASSLEGQPPATNYGYTF. For the CDR3, the DNA is TGTGCCAGCAGCTTGGAGGGGCAGCCTCCCGCCACTAACTATGGCTACACCTTC.

The V gene is TRBV5-4, the J gene TRBJ1-2; 8 bases are a match to TRBD1. V shed 7 bases and J 8 bases; nucleotides not matched to a gene: 10. The CDR3 totals 13 residues. Germline V gene lookup returns CDR1 SGHNT and CDR2 YYREEE (reference sequence). The CDR3 DNA reads TGTGCCAGCGGAGAGGCAGGGGGCGGCGGCTACACCTTC. Its translation: CASGEAGGGGYTF. The full variable domain, in which reference TRBV5-4 and TRBJ1-2 provide the parts outside the CDR3, is ETGVTQSPTHLIKTRGQQVTLRCSSQSGHNTVSWYQQALGQGPQFIFQYYREEENGRGNFPPRFSGLQFPNYSSELNVNALELDDSALYLCASGEAGGGGYTFGSGTRLTVV.

The CDR3: CSVETFRVYSYGYTF. CDR3 bases: TGCAGCGTTGAAACTTTCAGGGTATATTCCTATGGCTACACCTTC. The genes are TRBV29-1 and TRBJ1-2; possibly TRBD1 for D (5 bases). This CDR3 is built from 15 residues. Deletions cut 2 bases from V and 4 bases from J, with 17 bases between. Germline-derived CDR1 and CDR2 are SQVTM and ANQGSEA.

The genes are TRBV7-2 and TRBJ1-5, with D perhaps matching TRBD1 (5 bases). The germline V and J ends were trimmed by 5 bases and 3 bases, with 17 bases remaining between them. The CDR3 is made up of 16 amino acids. Per germline, CDR1 SGHTA and CDR2 FQGNSA. The CDR3 loop reads CASSPNQGGNNQPQHF. For the CDR3, the DNA is TGTGCCAGCAGCCCAAACCAGGGAGGGAACAATCAGCCCCAGCATTTT.

The chain joins TRBV30 to TRBJ1-6; tentative D call: TRBD1 (5 bases). The V and J ends lost 0 bases and 3 bases respectively, with 6 bases between them. Per the germline V gene, CDR1 is GTSNPN and CDR2 is SVGIG (reference sequence). The CDR3 is 14 amino acids. In DNA form, the CDR3 reads TGTGCCTGGAGTGTAGGGGTCTATAATTCACCCCTCCACTTT. Protein: CAWSVGVYNSPLHF.

This clone was observed a handful of times. The chain links TRBV29-1 to TRBJ1-4; D call uncertain. V was trimmed by 4 bases and J by 5 bases, leaving 11 bases between them. Germline-derived CDR1 and CDR2 are SQVTM and ANQGSEA. The CDR3 is 13 residues long. The CDR3 here is CSVGSYGNEKLFF. CDR3 bases: TGCAGCGTTGGGAGTTACGGAAATGAAAAACTGTTTTTT. Supplemented by reference TRBV29-1 and TRBJ1-4, the full variable domain reads SAVISQKPSRDICQRGTSLTIQCQVDSQVTMMFWYRQQPGQSLTLIATANQGSEATYESGFVIDKFPISRPNLTFSTLTVSNMSPEDSSIYLCSVGSYGNEKLFFGSGTQLSVL.

The rearrangement uses TRBV15 and TRBJ2-5, with D maybe TRBD1 (6 bases). Trimming cost V 0 bases and J 9 bases, with 8 bases left between them. From germline, CDR1 is LNHNV and CDR2 YYDKDF (reference sequence). This CDR3 has 12 residues. The DNA of the CDR3 is TGTGCCACCAGCAGAGAGCAGGGGTCCCAGTACTTC. The encoded protein is CATSREQGSQYF. The full variable domain, completed using reference TRBV15 and TRBJ2-5, is DAMVIQNPRYQVTQFGKPVTLSCSQTLNHNVMYWYQQKSSQAPKLLFHYYDKDFNNEADTPDNFQSRRPNTSFCFLDIRSPGLGDTAMYLCATSREQGSQYFGPGTRLLVL.

V gene TRBV27 combines with J gene TRBJ1-2; TRBD1 matches at 8 bases. Germline V gene sequence: CDR1 MNHEY, CDR2 SMNVEV (reference sequence). The CDR3 totals 13 residues. The J segment lost 4 bases and the V segment lost 2 bases, leaving 0 bases of the junction unmatched. CDR3: CASSLDRGYGYTF. The CDR3 bases are TGTGCCAGCAGTTTAGACAGGGGCTATGGCTACACCTTC.

This clone was observed once. This chain links TRBV29-1 with TRBJ2-1, with D possibly being TRBD2 (5 bases). The CDR3 extends over 13 amino acids. Germline V gene sequence: CDR1 SQVTM, CDR2 ANQGSEA. V lost 6 bases and J lost 0, with 9 bases in between. CDR3 in DNA: TGCAGCGTCGCCGGGAACTCCTACAATGAGCAGTTCTTC. Protein sequence: CSVAGNSYNEQFF.

With respect to this clone: Other nucleotide sequences in the sample specify the same CDR3. V usage is TRBV12-3 or TRBV12-4 and J usage is TRBJ2-5; 8 positions agree with TRBD1. This CDR3 is built from 12 residues. V was clipped by 5 bases and J by 5 bases; unmatched bases: 1. CDR3 in amino acids: CASSPGGETQYF. The CDR3, as DNA: TGTGCCAGCAGTCCAGGGGGCGAGACCCAGTACTTC.

The chain joins TRBV4-2 to TRBJ1-3; D is unclear. The length of the CDR3 is 12 residues. In germline, CDR1 is LGHNA, CDR2 YNFKEQ. V shed 6 bases and J shed 4 bases, with 7 bases lying between them. For the CDR3, the DNA is TGTGCCAGCAGTAAGCGAGGAAACACCATATATTTT. Its protein product is CASSKRGNTIYF.

The chain recombines TRBV11-1 with TRBJ2-7, with a possible D match to TRBD1 (6 bases). This CDR3 has 13 amino acids. V gave up 1 base and J gave up 5 bases, with 9 bases separating them. The germline gives CDR1 SGHAT, CDR2 FQDESV (reference sequence). In DNA form, the CDR3 reads TGTGCCAGCAGCTTAGGAGAGGGGGACGAGCAGTACTTC. Residues: CASSLGEGDEQYF. The whole variable domain, remainder taken from reference TRBV11-1 and TRBJ2-7, is EAEVAQSPRYKITEKSQAVAFWCDPISGHATLYWYRQILGQGPELLVQFQDESVVDDSQLPKDRFSAERLKGVDSTLKIQPAELGDSAMYLCASSLGEGDEQYFGPGTRLTVT.

This chain uses TRBV27 with TRBJ2-5, with 7 bases aligning to TRBD1. The J segment lost 3 bases and the V segment lost 5 bases, leaving 6 bases of the junction unmatched. Germline lookup yields CDR1 MNHEY and CDR2 SMNVEV (reference sequence). The CDR3 consists of 14 residues. The CDR3 loop reads CASSMGQKKETQYF. CDR3 DNA: TGTGCCAGCAGTATGGGACAGAAGAAAGAGACCCAGTACTTC.

The chain carries TRBV6-2 or TRBV6-3 and TRBJ2-7, with D uncertain. The CDR3 is 14 residues long. Germline V gives CDR1 MNHEY, CDR2 SVGEGT. V was shortened by 6 bases and J by 7 bases, with 19 bases between the two germline ends. Here the CDR3 reads CASSQPLGVQEQYF. Written as DNA, the CDR3 is TGTGCCAGCAGCCAACCCCTCGGAGTACAAGAGCAGTACTTC.

The rearrangement uses TRBV28 and TRBJ1-4, with no clear D. The CDR3 spans 13 residues. Germline CDR1 MDHEN, CDR2 SYDVKM. Trimming shortened V by 6 bases and J by 11 bases, and 16 bases separated the two germline ends. CDR3 coding DNA: TGTGCCAGCAGCTCTAACCAGGAGGAGAAACTGTTTTTT. Protein sequence: CASSSNQEEKLFF. Supplemented by reference TRBV28 and TRBJ1-4, the full variable domain reads DVKVTQSSRYLVKRTGEKVFLECVQDMDHENMFWYRQDPGLGLRLIYFSYDVKMKEKGDIPEGYSVSREKKERFSLILESASTNQTSMYLCASSSNQEEKLFFGSGTQLSVL.

The chain uses TRBV29-1 and TRBJ2-5; 7 bases align to TRBD2. CDR3 length equals 13 residues. J gave up 5 bases and V 4 bases, and 7 bases lay outside the gene matches. Germline-derived CDR1 and CDR2 are SQVTM and ANQGSEA. The CDR3 coding sequence is TGCAGCGTTGGGGAAGCGGGGAGGGAGACCCAGTACTTC. It codes for CSVGEAGRETQYF.

The V call is TRBV27, the J call TRBJ2-2; 7 bases are shared with TRBD1. The germline CDR1 and CDR2 sequences are MNHEY and SMNVEV (reference sequence). V gave up 5 bases and J gave up 1 base; unmatched junction bases: 4. CDR3 length equals 15 residues. Here the CDR3 DNA reads TGTGCCAGCAGTACCGGGACAGTGAACACCGGGGAGCTGTTTTTT. Protein sequence: CASSTGTVNTGELFF.

V gene TRBV7-2 combines with J gene TRBJ1-5; D possibly corresponds to TRBD1 (5 bases). From germline, CDR1 is SGHTA and CDR2 FQGNSA. The CDR3 loop spans 16 amino acids. The V end was cut by 3 bases, the J end by 0 bases, with 12 bases between. This chain's CDR3 is CASSLGQPYSNQPQHF. As DNA, the CDR3 is TGTGCCAGCAGCTTGGGGCAGCCCTATAGCAATCAGCCCCAGCATTTT.

The chain employs TRBV6-5 and TRBJ2-3; 7 nucleotides line up with TRBD1. Germline loops: CDR1 MNHEY, CDR2 SVGAGI. The CDR3 extends over 14 amino acids. V shed 6 bases and J 6 bases; nucleotides not matched to a gene: 9. The chain's CDR3 is CASRKQGRADTQYF. CDR3 nucleotide sequence: TGTGCCAGCAGGAAACAGGGGCGAGCGGATACGCAGTATTTT.